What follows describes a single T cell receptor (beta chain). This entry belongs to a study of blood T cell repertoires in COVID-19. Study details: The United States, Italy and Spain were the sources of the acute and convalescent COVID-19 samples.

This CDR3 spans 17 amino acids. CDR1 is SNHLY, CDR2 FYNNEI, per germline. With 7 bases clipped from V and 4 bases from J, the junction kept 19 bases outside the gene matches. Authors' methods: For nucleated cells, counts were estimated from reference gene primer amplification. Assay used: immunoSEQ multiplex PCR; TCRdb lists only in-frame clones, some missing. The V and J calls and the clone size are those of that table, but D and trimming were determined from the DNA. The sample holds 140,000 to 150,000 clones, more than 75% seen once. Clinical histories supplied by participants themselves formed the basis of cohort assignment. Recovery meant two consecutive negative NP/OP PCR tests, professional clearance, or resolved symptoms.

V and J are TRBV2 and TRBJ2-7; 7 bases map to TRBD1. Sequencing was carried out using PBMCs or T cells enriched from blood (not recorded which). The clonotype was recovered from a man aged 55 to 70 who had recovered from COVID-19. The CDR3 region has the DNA TGTGCCAGCACCCGACAGGGTCTAAATTCTCCCCTTTACGAGCAGTACTTC. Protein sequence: CASTRQGLNSPLYEQYF.